Following are 9 T cell receptor beta chains from one sample sequenced in a study of shared clonotypes between healthy human individuals. The assay was immunoSEQ multiplex PCR, and TCRdb's table has in-frame clones only and misses some. The data show about 470,000 clones, roughly 77% seen once. Material for sequencing was PBMCs. Receptor source: a woman in her forties in good health. Some clones in this sample may be carry-over from other donors' samples.

V usage is TRBV5-4 and J usage is TRBJ2-1; 11 nucleotides match TRBD2. V trimming: 6 bases; J trimming: 4 bases; junction bases outside the gene matches: 6. This CDR3 comprises 15 residues. CDR1 SGHNT and CDR2 YYREEE come from the germline V gene (reference sequence). CDR3 in DNA: TGTGCCAGCAAAACGGGGACTAGCGGATACAATGAGCAGTTCTTC. Its translation is CASKTGTSGYNEQFF.

CDR3: CASSEASGSGETQYF. In nucleotides, the CDR3 is TGTGCCAGCAGTGAAGCATCAGGGTCGGGGGAGACCCAGTACTTC. J is TRBJ2-5 and V is TRBV2; D possibly matches TRBD1 or TRBD2 (5 bases each). V was trimmed by 0 bases and J by 5 bases, leaving 13 bases between them. The germline V gene has CDR1 SNHLY and CDR2 FYNNEI. This CDR3 contains 15 residues.

This clone was picked up one time. The chain is built from TRBV5-4 and TRBJ2-6; maybe TRBD2 (6 bases). Trimming shortened V by 4 bases and J by 1 base, and 9 bases separated the two germline ends. This CDR3 spans 15 amino acids. Germline lookup yields CDR1 SGHNT and CDR2 YYREEE (reference sequence). The CDR3 nucleotides read TGTGCCAGCAGCCGCGCGGGGTCTGGGGCCAACGTCCTGACTTTC. Amino acid sequence: CASSRAGSGANVLTF.

The chain joins TRBV5-4 to TRBJ2-1; 10 positions match TRBD2. CDR1 is SGHNT and CDR2 is YYREEE in the germline V gene (reference sequence). With V trimmed by 4 bases and J by 2 bases, 3 bases remained unmatched. The CDR3 contains 15 residues. Here the CDR3 reads CASSTTSGTYNEQFF. DNA for the CDR3: TGTGCCAGCAGCACCACTAGCGGGACCTACAATGAGCAGTTCTTC.

The chain couples TRBV7-3 to TRBJ1-1, with a weak D call TRBD1 (5 bases). Germline values: CDR1 SGHTA, CDR2 FQGTGA. Trimming took 3 bases from V and 4 from J, leaving 9 bases between them. This CDR3 is built from 13 residues. The DNA of the CDR3 is TGTGCCAGCAGCTTCGACGGGGGCACTGAAGCTTTCTTT. As protein: CASSFDGGTEAFF.

The chain is built from TRBV2 and TRBJ2-1; 7 nucleotides match TRBD1. This CDR3 has 15 residues. With V trimmed by 4 bases and J by 9 bases, 12 bases remained unmatched. Looked up from germline, CDR1 is SNHLY and CDR2 is FYNNEI. CDR3 DNA: TGTGCCAGCAGTGGGGACAGCGTGGGTCGGGCTGAGCAGTTCTTC. It specifies CASSGDSVGRAEQFF.

The chain uses TRBV19 and TRBJ2-1, with D possibly matching TRBD1 (6 bases). Germline assignment: CDR1 LNHDA and CDR2 SQIVND (reference sequence). The V end was cut by 3 bases, the J end by 6 bases, with 15 bases between. This CDR3 comprises 15 residues. CDR3 residues: CASSIDRTWGNEQFF. The CDR3, as DNA: TGTGCCAGTAGTATCGACAGGACCTGGGGCAATGAGCAGTTCTTC.

This chain connects TRBV5-1 to TRBJ2-3; 13 nucleotides line up with TRBD2. Germline V CDR1 and CDR2: SGHRS, YFSETQ. The CDR3 is 18 residues long. V was pared by 0 bases and J by 4 bases, with 8 bases of the junction left unmatched. CDR3 coding DNA: TGCGCCAGCAGCTTGGTGGTAAGGACTAGCGGGAGACCAGATACGCAGTATTTT. This gives the protein CASSLVVRTSGRPDTQYF.

The chain has TRBV19 and TRBJ2-7, with 9 bases aligning to TRBD1. Germline CDR1 and CDR2: LNHDA and SQIVND (reference sequence). After removal of 5 bases from V and 0 bases from J, the junction contained 5 bases not matched to a gene. The CDR3 is made up of 15 amino acids. In DNA form, the CDR3 reads TGTGCCAGTAGTGAACAGGGGGCGGGCTCCTACGAGCAGTACTTC. It translates to CASSEQGAGSYEQYF.